The present TCR beta chain was sequenced within a study of blood T cell repertoires in COVID-19. Authors' analysis steps: Reference gene primer amplification in the assay estimated nucleated cell counts. Sequencing used immunoSEQ multiplex PCR; TCRdb keeps in-frame clones, though not all of them. The D gene and trimming were derived from the DNA, and the V and J assignments and clone size from that table. The sample consists of about 170,000 clones, roughly 85% of them appearing once. The sequence came from a woman older than 75 with active or convalescent COVID-19. The specimen sequenced was peripheral blood.

The CDR3 region has the DNA TGCGCCAGCAGCTTGGGAAGACTAGCGGGAGAATGGGCTGAGCAGTTCTTC. Protein product: CASSLGRLAGEWAEQFF. This rearrangement joins TRBV5-1 to TRBJ2-1, with 12 bases matching TRBD2. The CDR3 extends over 17 amino acids. Germline V gives CDR1 SGHRS, CDR2 YFSETQ. J gave up 9 bases and V 0 bases, and 10 bases lay outside the gene matches.